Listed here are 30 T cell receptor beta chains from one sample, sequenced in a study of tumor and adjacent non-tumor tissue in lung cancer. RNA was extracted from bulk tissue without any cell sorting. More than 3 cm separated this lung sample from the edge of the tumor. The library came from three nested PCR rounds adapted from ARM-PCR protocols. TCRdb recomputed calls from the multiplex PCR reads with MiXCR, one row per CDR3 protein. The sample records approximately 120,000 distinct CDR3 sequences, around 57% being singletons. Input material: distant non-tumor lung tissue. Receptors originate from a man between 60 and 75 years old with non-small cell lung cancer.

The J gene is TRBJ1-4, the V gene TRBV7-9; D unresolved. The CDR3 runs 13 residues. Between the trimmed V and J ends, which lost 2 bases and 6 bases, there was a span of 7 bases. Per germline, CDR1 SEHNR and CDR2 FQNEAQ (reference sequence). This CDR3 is CASSLTGDEKLFF. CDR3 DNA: TGTGCCAGCAGCTTAACGGGCGATGAAAAACTGTTTTTT.

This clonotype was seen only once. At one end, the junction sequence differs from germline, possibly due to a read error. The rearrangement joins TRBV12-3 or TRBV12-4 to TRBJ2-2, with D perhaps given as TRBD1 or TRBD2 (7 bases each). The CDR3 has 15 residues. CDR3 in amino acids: CASSPRTGNTGGLVF. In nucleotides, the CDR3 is TGTGCCAGCAGTCCGCGGACAGGCAACACCGGGGGGCTGGTTTTT.

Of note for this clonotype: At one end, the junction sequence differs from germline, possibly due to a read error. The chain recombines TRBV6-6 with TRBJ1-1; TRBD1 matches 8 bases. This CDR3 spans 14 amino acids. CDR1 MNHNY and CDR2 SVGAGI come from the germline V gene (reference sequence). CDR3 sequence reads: CASSHRTGNSEAFF. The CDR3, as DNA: TGTGCCAGCAGTCATCGGACAGGGAACAGTGAAGCTTTCTTT.

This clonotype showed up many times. The CDR3 DNA reads as TGCGCCAGCAGAACAGGGACAACTAATGAAAAACTGTTTTTT. Its translation: CASRTGTTNEKLFF. V usage is TRBV10-2 and J usage is TRBJ1-4; a possible D gene is TRBD1 (6 bases). Germline V gives CDR1 WSHSY, CDR2 SAAADI. Trimming left V 6 bases short and J 0 bases short, with 8 bases between. The length of the CDR3 is 14 residues.

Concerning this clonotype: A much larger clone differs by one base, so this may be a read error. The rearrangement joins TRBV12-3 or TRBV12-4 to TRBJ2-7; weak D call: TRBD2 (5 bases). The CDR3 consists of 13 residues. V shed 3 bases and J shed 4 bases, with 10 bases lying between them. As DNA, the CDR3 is TGTGCCAGCAGTTTGGGGAGCAGGTACGAGCAGTACTTC. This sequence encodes CASSLGSRYEQYF.

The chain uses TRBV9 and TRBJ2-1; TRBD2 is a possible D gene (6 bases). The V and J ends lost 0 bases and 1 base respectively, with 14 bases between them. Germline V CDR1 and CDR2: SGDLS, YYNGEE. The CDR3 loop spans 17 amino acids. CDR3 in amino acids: CASSVGDWAFSYNEQFF. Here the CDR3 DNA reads TGTGCCAGCAGCGTAGGGGACTGGGCATTTTCCTACAATGAGCAGTTCTTC. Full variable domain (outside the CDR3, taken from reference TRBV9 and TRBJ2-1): DSGVTQTPKHLITATGQRVTLRCSPRSGDLSVYWYQQSLDQGLQFLIQYYNGEERAKGNILERFSAQQFPDLHSELNLSSLELGDSALYFCASSVGDWAFSYNEQFFGPGTRLTVL.

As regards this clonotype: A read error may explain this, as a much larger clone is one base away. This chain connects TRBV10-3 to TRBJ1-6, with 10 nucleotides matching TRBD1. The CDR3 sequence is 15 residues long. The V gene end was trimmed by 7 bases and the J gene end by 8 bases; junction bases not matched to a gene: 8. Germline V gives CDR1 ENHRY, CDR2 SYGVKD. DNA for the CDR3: TGTGCCATCACTGACCGGGACAGGGGAGATTCACCCCTCCACTTT. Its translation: CAITDRDRGDSPLHF.

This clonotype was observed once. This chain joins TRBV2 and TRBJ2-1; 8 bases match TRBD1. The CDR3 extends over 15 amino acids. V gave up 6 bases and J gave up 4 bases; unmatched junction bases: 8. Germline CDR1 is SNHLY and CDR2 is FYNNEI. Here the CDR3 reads CASSTDRATYNEQFF. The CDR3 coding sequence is TGTGCCAGCAGCACGGACAGGGCTACTTACAATGAGCAGTTCTTC. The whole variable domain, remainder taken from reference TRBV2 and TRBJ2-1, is EPEVTQTPSHQVTQMGQEVILRCVPISNHLYFYWYRQILGQKVEFLVSFYNNEISEKSEIFDDQFSVERPDGSNFTLKIRSTKLEDSAMYFCASSTDRATYNEQFFGPGTRLTVL.

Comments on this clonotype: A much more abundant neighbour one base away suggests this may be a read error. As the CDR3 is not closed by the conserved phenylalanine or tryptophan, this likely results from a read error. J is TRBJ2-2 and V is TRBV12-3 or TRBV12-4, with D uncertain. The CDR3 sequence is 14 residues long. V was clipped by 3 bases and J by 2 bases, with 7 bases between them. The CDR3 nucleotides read TGTGCCAGCAGTTTTACAGCAAACACCGGGGAGCTGTTTTAT. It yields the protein CASSFTANTGELFY.

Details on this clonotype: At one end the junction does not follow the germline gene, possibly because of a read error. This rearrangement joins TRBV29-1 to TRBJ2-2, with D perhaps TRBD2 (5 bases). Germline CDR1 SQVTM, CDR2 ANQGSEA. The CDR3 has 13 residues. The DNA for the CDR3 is TGCGGCGTGCTTGAGAGCGTTACTGGGGAGCTGCTTTTT. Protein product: CGVLESVTGELLF.

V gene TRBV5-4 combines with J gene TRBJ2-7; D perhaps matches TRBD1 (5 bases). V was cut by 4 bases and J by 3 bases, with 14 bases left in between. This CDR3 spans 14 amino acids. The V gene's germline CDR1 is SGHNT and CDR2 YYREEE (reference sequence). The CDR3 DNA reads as TGTGCCAGCAGCCAAACCGACAGAATCTACGAGCAGTACTTC. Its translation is CASSQTDRIYEQYF.

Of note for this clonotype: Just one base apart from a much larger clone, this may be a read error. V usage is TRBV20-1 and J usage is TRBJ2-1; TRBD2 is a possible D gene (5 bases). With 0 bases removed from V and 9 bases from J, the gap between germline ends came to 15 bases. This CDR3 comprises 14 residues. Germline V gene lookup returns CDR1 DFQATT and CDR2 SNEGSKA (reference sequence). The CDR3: CSAREASRDVEQFF. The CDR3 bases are TGCAGTGCTAGAGAGGCTAGCCGTGACGTTGAGCAGTTCTTC.

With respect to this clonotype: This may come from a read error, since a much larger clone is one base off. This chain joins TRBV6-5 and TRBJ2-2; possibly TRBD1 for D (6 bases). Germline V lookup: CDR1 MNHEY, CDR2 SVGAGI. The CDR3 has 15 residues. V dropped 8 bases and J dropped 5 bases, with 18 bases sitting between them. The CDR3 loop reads CASCPYRVLTGELFF. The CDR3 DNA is TGTGCCAGCTGTCCATACAGGGTTTTGACCGGGGAGCTGTTTTTT.

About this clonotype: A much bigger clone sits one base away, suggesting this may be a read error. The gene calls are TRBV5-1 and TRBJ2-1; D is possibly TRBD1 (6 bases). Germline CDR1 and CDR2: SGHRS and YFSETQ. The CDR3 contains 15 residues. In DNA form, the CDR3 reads TGCGCCATCAGCCCCAGGGGCGTCTCCTACAATGAGCAGTTCTTC. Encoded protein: CAISPRGVSYNEQFF.

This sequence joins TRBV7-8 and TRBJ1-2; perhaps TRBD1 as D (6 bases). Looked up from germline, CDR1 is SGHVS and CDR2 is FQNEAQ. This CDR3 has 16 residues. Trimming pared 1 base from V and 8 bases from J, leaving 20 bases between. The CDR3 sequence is CASSLVSRGSSLGYTF. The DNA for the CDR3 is TGTGCCAGCAGCTTAGTTAGCAGGGGCTCTTCCCTGGGCTACACCTTC.

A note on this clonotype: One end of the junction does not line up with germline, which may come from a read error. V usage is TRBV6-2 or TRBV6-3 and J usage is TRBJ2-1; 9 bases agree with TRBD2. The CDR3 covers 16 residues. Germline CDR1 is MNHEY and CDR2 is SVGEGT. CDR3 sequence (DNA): TGTCTCAGCAGAACCCCGATAATAGCGGGGGATAATGGGCAGTTCTTC. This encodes CLSRTPIIAGDNGQFF.

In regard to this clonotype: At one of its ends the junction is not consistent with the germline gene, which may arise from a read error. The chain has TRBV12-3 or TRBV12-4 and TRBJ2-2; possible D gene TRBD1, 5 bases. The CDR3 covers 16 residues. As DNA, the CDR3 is TGCGCCAGCAGTCCCTCAGGGCTCGGTGGTACCGGGGAGCTGTTTTTT. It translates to CASSPSGLGGTGELFF.

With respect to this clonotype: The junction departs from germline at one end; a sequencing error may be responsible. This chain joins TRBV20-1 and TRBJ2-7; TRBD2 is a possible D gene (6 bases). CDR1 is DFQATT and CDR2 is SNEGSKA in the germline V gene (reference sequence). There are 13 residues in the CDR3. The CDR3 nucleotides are TGCACTGCTATTCAGGGAGGCTCCTACGAGCAGAACTTC. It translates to CTAIQGGSYEQNF.

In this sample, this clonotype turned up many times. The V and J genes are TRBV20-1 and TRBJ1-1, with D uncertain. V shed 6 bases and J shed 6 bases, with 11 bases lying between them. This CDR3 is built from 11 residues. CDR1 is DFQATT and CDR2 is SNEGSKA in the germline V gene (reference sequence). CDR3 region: CSAIGDAEAFF. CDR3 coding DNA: TGCAGTGCCATCGGTGACGCTGAAGCTTTCTTT.

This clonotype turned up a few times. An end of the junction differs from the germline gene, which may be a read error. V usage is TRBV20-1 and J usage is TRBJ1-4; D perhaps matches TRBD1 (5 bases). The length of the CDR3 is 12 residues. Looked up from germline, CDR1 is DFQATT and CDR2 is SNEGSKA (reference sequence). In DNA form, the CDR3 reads TGCAGTGCTAGCGGACGGGGGGAAAGACTGTTTTTT. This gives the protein CSASGRGERLFF.

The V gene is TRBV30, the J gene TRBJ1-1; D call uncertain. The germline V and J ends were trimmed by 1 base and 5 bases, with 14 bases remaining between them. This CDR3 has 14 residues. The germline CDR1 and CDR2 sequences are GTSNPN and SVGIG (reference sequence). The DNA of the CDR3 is TGTGCCTGGAGTGCGGGAGGGAAGTCGACTGAAGCTTTCTTT. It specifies CAWSAGGKSTEAFF.

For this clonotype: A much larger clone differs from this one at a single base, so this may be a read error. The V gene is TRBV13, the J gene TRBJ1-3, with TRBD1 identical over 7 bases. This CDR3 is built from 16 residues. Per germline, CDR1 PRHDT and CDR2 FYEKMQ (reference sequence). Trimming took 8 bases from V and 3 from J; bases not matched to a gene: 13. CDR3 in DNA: TGTGCCAGCGGCCCCCTGGACAGGTCGTATGGAAACACCATATATTTT. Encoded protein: CASGPLDRSYGNTIYF.

The CDR3 loop is CASTMTGDRDTQYF. The CDR3 DNA is TGTGCCAGCACCATGACAGGGGACAGGGATACGCAGTATTTT. This chain joins TRBV6-1 and TRBJ2-3; 8 bases are a match to TRBD1. The V gene's germline CDR1 is MNHNS and CDR2 SASEGT. This CDR3 is built from 14 residues. With V trimmed by 7 bases and J by 6 bases, 9 bases remained unmatched.

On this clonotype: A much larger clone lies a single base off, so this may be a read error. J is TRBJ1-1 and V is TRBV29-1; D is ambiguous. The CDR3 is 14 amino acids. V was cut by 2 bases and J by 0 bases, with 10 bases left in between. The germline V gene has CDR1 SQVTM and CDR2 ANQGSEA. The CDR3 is CSVEPPRVNTEAFF. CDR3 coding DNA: TGCAGCGTTGAACCCCCCAGAGTGAACACTGAAGCTTTCTTT.

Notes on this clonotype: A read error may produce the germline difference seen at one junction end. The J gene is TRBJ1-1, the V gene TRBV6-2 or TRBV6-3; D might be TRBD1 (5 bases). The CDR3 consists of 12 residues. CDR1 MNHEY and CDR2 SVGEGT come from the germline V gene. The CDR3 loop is CASTKLGTEAFF. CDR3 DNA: TGTGCCAGCACCAAACTGGGGACTGAAGCCTTCTTT.

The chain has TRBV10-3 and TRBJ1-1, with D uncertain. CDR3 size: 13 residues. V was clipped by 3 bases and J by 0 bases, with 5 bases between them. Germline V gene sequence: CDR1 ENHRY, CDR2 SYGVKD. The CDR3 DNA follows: TGTGCCATCAGTGACAGATTGAACACTGAAGCTTTCTTT. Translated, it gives CAISDRLNTEAFF.

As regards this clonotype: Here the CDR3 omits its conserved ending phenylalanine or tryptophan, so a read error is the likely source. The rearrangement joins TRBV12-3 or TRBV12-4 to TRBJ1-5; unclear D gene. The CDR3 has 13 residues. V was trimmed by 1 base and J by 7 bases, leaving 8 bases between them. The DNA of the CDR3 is TGTGCCAGCAGTTTAGGGGTTTCCCAGCCCCAGCATTCT. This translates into CASSLGVSQPQHS.

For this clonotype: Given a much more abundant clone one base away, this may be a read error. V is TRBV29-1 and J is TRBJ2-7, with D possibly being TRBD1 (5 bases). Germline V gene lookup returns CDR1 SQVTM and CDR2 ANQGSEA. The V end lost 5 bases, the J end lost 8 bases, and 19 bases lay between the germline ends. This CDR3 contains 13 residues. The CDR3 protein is CSVQVIGAGKQYF. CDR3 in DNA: TGCAGCGTTCAGGTGATAGGGGCTGGCAAGCAGTACTTC.

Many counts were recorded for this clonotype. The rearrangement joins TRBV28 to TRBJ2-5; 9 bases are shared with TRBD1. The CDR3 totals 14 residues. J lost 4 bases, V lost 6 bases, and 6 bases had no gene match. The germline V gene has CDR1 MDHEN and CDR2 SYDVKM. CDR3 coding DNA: TGTGCCAGCAGCTCGACAGGGGGGAGAGAGACCCAGTACTTC. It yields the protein CASSSTGGRETQYF.

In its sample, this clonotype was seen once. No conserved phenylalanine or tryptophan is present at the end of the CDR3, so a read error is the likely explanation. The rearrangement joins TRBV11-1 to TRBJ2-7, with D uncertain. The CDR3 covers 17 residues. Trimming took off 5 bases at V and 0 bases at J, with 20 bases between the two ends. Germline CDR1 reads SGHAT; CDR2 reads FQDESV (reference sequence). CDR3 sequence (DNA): TGTGCCAGCAGCCCCCATATGGGCGGATCCGGCTCCTACGAGCAGTACTCG. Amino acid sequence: CASSPHMGGSGSYEQYS.